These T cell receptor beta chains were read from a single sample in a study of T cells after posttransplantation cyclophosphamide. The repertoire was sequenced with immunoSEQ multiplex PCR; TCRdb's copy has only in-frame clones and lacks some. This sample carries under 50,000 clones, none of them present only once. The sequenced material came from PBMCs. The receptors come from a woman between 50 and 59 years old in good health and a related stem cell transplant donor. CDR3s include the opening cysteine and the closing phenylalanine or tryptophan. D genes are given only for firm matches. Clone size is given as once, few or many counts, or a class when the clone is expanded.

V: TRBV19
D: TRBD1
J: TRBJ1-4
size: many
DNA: TGTGCCAGTAGGGATACAGGGGGCCTGTCTAATGAAAAACTGTTTTTT
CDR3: CASRDTGGLSNEKLFF

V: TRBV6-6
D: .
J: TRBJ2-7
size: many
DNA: TGTGCCAGCGCGCCGGGCCAGGGGTTTGGGGAGCAGTACTTC
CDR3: CASAPGQGFGEQYF

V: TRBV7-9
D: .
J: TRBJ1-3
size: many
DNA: TGTGCCAGCAGCGGCGGGGGTGGTGGAAACACCATATATTTT
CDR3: CASSGGGGGNTIYF

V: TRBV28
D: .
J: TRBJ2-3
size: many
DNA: TGTGCCAGCAGTTATGCGGCTACAGATACGCAGTATTTT
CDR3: CASSYAATDTQYF

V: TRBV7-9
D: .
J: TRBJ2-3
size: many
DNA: TGTGCCAGCAGCACACTAATCGGGGAGTTATACACAGATACGCAGTATTTT
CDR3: CASSTLIGELYTDTQYF

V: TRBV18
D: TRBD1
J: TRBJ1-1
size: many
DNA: TGTGCCAGCTCACCTAGACAGGGGAGTTCTACTGAAGCTTTCTTT
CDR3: CASSPRQGSSTEAFF

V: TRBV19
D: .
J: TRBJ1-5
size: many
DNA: TGTGCCAGTAGTCCAGTGGACAGCGTAAATCAGCCCCAGCATTTT
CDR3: CASSPVDSVNQPQHF

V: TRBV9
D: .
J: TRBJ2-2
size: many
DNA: TGTGCCAGCTCGATCCCAGGCGGGGAGCTGTTTTTT
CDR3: CASSIPGGELFF

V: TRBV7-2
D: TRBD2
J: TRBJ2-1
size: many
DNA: TGTGCCAGCAGCTTGGTAGCGGGCTACTACAATGAGCAGTTCTTC
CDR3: CASSLVAGYYNEQFF

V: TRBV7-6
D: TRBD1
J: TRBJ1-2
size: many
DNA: TGTGCCAGCAGCCCCGACAGGGAGGGCTACACCTTC
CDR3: CASSPDREGYTF

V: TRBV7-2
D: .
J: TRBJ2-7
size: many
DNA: TGTGCCAGCAGCCCCTGGGCGCCTTCCTACGAGCAGTACTTC
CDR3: CASSPWAPSYEQYF